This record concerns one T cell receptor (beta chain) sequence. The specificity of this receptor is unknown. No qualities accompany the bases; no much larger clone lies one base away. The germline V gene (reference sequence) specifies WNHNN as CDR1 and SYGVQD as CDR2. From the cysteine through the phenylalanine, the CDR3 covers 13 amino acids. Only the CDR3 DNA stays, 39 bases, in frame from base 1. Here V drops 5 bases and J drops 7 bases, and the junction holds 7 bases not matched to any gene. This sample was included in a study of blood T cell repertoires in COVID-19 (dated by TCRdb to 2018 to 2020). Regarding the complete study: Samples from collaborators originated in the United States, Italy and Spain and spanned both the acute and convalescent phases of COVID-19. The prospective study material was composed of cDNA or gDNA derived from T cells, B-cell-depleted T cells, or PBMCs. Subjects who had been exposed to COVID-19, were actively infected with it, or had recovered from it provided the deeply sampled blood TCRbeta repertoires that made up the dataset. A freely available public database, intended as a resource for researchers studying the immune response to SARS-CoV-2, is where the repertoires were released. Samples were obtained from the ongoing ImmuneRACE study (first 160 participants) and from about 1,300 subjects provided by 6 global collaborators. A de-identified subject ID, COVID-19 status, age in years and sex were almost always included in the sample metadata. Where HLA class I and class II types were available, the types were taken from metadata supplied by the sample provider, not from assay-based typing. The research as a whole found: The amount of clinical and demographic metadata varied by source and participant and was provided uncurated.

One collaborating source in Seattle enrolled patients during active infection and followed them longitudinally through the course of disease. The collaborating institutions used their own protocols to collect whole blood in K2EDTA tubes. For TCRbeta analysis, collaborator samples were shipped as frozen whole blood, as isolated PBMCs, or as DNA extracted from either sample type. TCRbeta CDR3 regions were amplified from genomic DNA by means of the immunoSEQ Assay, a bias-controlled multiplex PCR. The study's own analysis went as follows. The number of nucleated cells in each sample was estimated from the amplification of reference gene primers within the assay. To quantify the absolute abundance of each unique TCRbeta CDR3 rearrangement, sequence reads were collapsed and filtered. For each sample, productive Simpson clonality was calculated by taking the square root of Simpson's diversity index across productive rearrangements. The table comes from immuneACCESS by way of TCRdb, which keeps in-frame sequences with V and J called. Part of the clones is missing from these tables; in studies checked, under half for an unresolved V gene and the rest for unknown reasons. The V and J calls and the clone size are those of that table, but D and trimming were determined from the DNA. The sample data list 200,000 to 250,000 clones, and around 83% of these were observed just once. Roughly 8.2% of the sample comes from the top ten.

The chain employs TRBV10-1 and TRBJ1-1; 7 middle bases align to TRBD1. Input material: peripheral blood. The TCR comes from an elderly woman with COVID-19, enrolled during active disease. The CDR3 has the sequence CASSPTGPREAFF. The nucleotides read TGCGCCAGCAGTCCGACAGGGCCTCGTGAAGCTTTCTTT.